Sequencing of this TCR beta chain was carried out in a study of PD-1 blockade in classical Hodgkin lymphoma. Of note for this clone: The antigen is not known.

Between the trimmed V and J ends, which lost 1 base and 4 bases, there was a span of 6 bases. CDR3 length equals 12 residues. Germline V lookup: CDR1 GTSNPN, CDR2 SVGIG (reference sequence). Sequenced by immunoSEQ multiplex PCR; TCRdb stores in-frame clones only, minus some. Counted here are around 25,000 clones, about 85% occurring once; the ten biggest clones make up approximately 2.6%. Study-level results: There was a significant rise in CD4+ TCR diversity by C4D1, with no such rise for CD8+. Lower baseline TCR diversity was reported for newly diagnosed patients than for healthy donors.

As to time point: cycle 4 day 1 (C4D1), after six to seven weeks of nivolumab. There was relapse after autologous stem cell transplantation in every patient, and there was variation in brentuximab vedotin exposure. Thawed PBMCs were the source of CD4+ T cells, purified by magnetic negative selection. Sequencing used CD4+ T cells from blood, obtained before the fourth cycle of nivolumab. The source is a human donor with classical Hodgkin lymphoma. This chain joins TRBV30 and TRBJ2-3; D unresolved. The CDR3 loop reads CAWSEMADTQYF. The CDR3 DNA follows: TGTGCCTGGAGTGAGATGGCAGATACGCAGTATTTT.